The 24 T cell receptor beta chains below were found in one sample sequenced in a study of T cells after yellow fever vaccination. Using its own MiXCR run on the 5' RACE reads, TCRdb lists one record per CDR3 protein. The data contain about 130,000 distinct CDR3 sequences, 6.5% to 8% of them singletons. This sample comprised CD4+ T cells sorted from PBMCs, obtained more than 8 days after the first yellow fever vaccination. These receptors all come from a man younger than 35 who received the YFV17D yellow fever vaccine.

At least ten counts were recorded for this clonotype. This CDR3 is CASTGRSLRGIIRNEQYF. The CDR3 region has the DNA TGCGCCAGCACTGGCCGATCCCTCCGGGGGATCATTCGAAACGAGCAGTACTTC. This chain uses TRBV10-2 with TRBJ2-7; a possible D gene is TRBD2 (6 bases). The length of the CDR3 is 18 residues. Germline lookup yields CDR1 WSHSY and CDR2 SAAADI. Trimming removed 7 bases from V and 5 bases from J, with 30 bases in between.

This clonotype came up many times. The chain employs TRBV4-2 and TRBJ2-1; D is undetermined. V gave up 0 bases and J gave up 4 bases, with 4 bases separating them. There are 13 residues in the CDR3. Germline CDR1 LGHNA, CDR2 YNFKEQ. The CDR3 DNA reads as TGTGCCAGCAGCCAAGAGGATTACAATGAGCAGTTCTTC. Translating it yields CASSQEDYNEQFF.

In this sample, this clonotype turned up many times. The V and J genes are TRBV29-1 and TRBJ1-2; 10 positions agree with TRBD1. Germline CDR1 is SQVTM and CDR2 is ANQGSEA. The CDR3 is 15 residues long. The V segment lost 1 base and the J segment 8 bases; nucleotides outside the gene matches: 10. The DNA of the CDR3 is TGCAGCGTTGAAGTCCAGGACAGGGGGGCAAAAGGCTACACCTTC. Translation: CSVEVQDRGAKGYTF.

Ten or more counts support this clonotype. This chain joins TRBV28 and TRBJ1-2, with D maybe TRBD1 (5 bases). Between the trimmed V and J ends, which lost 6 bases and 5 bases, there was a span of 16 bases. This CDR3 has 14 amino acids. Germline lookup yields CDR1 MDHEN and CDR2 SYDVKM. In DNA form, the CDR3 reads TGTGCCAGCAGGACCCCCGGGGGGATTTATGGCTACACCTTC. Amino acids: CASRTPGGIYGYTF.

With respect to this clonotype: Being one base from a much bigger clone, this may be a read error. Because the CDR3 is missing its conserved closing phenylalanine or tryptophan, this is likely a read error. This sequence joins TRBV27 and TRBJ2-1; D may be TRBD1 (5 bases). The CDR3 spans 14 residues. Trimming took off 4 bases at V and 6 bases at J, with 13 bases between the two ends. The germline gives CDR1 MNHEY, CDR2 SMNVEV (reference sequence). CDR3 residues: CASSSWPQGNEQFL. CDR3 bases: TGTGCCAGCAGTTCATGGCCGCAGGGCAATGAGCAGTTCCTC.

The genes are TRBV5-6 and TRBJ2-3, with no clear D. The CDR3 totals 15 residues. Germline CDR1 and CDR2: SGHDT and YYEEEE. Between the trimmed V and J ends, which lost 2 bases and 0 bases, there was a span of 10 bases. CDR3 DNA sequence: TGTGCCAGCAGCTTCGAGGCCCACAGCACAGATACGCAGTATTTT. Its translation is CASSFEAHSTDTQYF.

This clonotype appeared many times. The gene calls are TRBV7-2 and TRBJ1-2; tentatively, D is TRBD1 (6 bases). Between the trimmed V and J ends, which lost 4 bases and 8 bases, there was a span of 14 bases. The CDR3 is made up of 13 amino acids. Germline V lookup: CDR1 SGHTA, CDR2 FQGNSA. The CDR3 region is CASSSRDIKGYTF. The CDR3 coding sequence is TGTGCCAGCAGCTCTCGGGACATTAAGGGCTACACCTTC.

This clonotype was found many times. The chain combines TRBV20-1 with TRBJ2-7; 7 nucleotides match TRBD1. After removal of 7 bases from V and 2 bases from J, the junction contained 5 bases not matched to a gene. The V gene's germline CDR1 is DFQATT and CDR2 SNEGSKA (reference sequence). The CDR3 is 12 residues long. DNA for the CDR3: TGCAGTGTTCCAGGGGGTACCTACGAGCAGTACTTC. Translating it yields CSVPGGTYEQYF.

This clonotype was counted many times. This chain connects TRBV20-1 to TRBJ2-1; 8 positions match TRBD2. The CDR3 is made up of 18 amino acids. The germline V gene has CDR1 DFQATT and CDR2 SNEGSKA (reference sequence). The V and J ends lost 3 bases and 4 bases, in that order; junction bases with no gene match: 17. The CDR3 nucleotides read TGCAGTGCTAGCTCCGGGGGGGAAATTTCAAAGAGGTACAATGAGCAGTTCTTC. This gives the protein CSASSGGEISKRYNEQFF.

At least ten counts were recorded for this clonotype. This chain uses TRBV20-1 with TRBJ2-4; 8 bases map to TRBD2. The length of the CDR3 is 14 residues. Germline V CDR1 and CDR2: DFQATT, SNEGSKA (reference sequence). Losses at the gene ends were 6 bases for V and 3 bases for J; bases not matched to a gene: 7. Written as DNA, the CDR3 is TGCAGTGCGCTAGAAGGGACTAGCAAAAACATTCAGTACTTC. This encodes CSALEGTSKNIQYF.

The chain employs TRBV9 and TRBJ1-1; D unresolved. The CDR3 extends over 13 amino acids. With 3 bases removed from V and 5 bases from J, the gap between germline ends came to 11 bases. CDR1 is SGDLS and CDR2 is YYNGEE in the germline V gene. The CDR3 bases are TGTGCCAGCAGCGAGCAGATAAAAACTGAAGCTTTCTTT. Amino acid sequence: CASSEQIKTEAFF.

At least ten counts were recorded for this clonotype. V and J are TRBV5-6 and TRBJ1-1, with 7 bases aligning to TRBD1. This CDR3 has 15 amino acids. J gave up 0 bases and V 3 bases, and 5 bases lay outside the gene matches. Per germline, CDR1 SGHDT and CDR2 YYEEEE. CDR3 amino acids: CASSWNRGVNTEAFF. CDR3 coding DNA: TGTGCCAGCAGCTGGAACAGGGGTGTGAACACTGAAGCTTTCTTT.

This clonotype was counted ten times or more. This chain uses TRBV20-1 with TRBJ2-1; 11 nucleotides line up with TRBD2. Germline V gene lookup returns CDR1 DFQATT and CDR2 SNEGSKA (reference sequence). Unmatched junction bases numbered 1, after V lost 5 bases and J lost 4 bases. This CDR3 region has 13 residues. The CDR3 loop is CSASSGGYNEQFF. DNA for the CDR3: TGCAGTGCTTCTAGCGGGGGGTACAATGAGCAGTTCTTC.

The chain links TRBV7-9 to TRBJ2-7; D is perhaps TRBD2 (5 bases). Germline V gene sequence: CDR1 SEHNR, CDR2 FQNEAQ (reference sequence). Trimming stripped 3 bases from V and 2 bases from J, with 8 bases between. The CDR3 runs to 13 residues. This CDR3 is CASSLTTAYEQYF. CDR3 coding DNA: TGTGCCAGCAGCTTGACTACCGCCTACGAGCAGTACTTC.

This clonotype has at least ten counts. The J gene is TRBJ1-2, the V gene TRBV6-1; D is ambiguous. In germline, CDR1 is MNHNS, CDR2 SASEGT. V lost 0 bases to trimming and J lost 4 bases, with 9 bases between them. The CDR3 spans 14 residues. The CDR3, as DNA: TGTGCCAGCAGTGAAGCGAGGCTTCCCTATGGCTACACCTTC. This sequence encodes CASSEARLPYGYTF.

In this sample, this clonotype turned up many times. The rearrangement uses TRBV12-3 or TRBV12-4 and TRBJ2-2; D might be TRBD2 (6 bases). The CDR3 is 14 amino acids. V was cut by 6 bases and J by 6 bases, with 14 bases left in between. DNA of the CDR3: TGTGCCAGCAGAAACCCGGGGGAAGCCGGGGAGCTGTTTTTT. Protein product: CASRNPGEAGELFF.

This clonotype was recorded many times. The gene calls are TRBV20-1 and TRBJ2-2; maybe TRBD2 (6 bases). There are 14 residues in the CDR3. The V end lost 1 base, the J end lost 4 bases, and 10 bases lay between the germline ends. Germline CDR1 reads DFQATT; CDR2 reads SNEGSKA (reference sequence). The chain's CDR3 is CSARVGGVTGELFF. CDR3 DNA: TGCAGTGCTAGAGTCGGGGGTGTCACCGGGGAGCTGTTTTTT.

The table lists this clonotype with many counts. CDR3 loop: CASSNTGTSGGTDTQYF. CDR3 bases: TGTGCCAGCAGTAACACCGGGACTAGCGGGGGCACAGATACGCAGTATTTT. The chain has TRBV6-5 and TRBJ2-3; 13 positions match TRBD2. The CDR3 is made up of 17 amino acids. V shed 5 bases, J shed 1 base, and the junction held 6 bases outside the gene matches. CDR1 is MNHEY, CDR2 SVGAGI, per germline.

This clonotype was recorded many times. V usage is TRBV5-8 and J usage is TRBJ1-2; D gene unclear. The CDR3 totals 13 residues. Germline V gives CDR1 SGHTS, CDR2 YDEGEE. Deletions cut 7 bases from V and 5 bases from J, with 15 bases between. Here the CDR3 DNA reads TGTGCCAGCGGCCTTGGGATTTCTTATGGCTACACCTTC. Its translation: CASGLGISYGYTF.

This clonotype came up many times. V gene TRBV4-3 combines with J gene TRBJ2-7, with 7 bases identical to TRBD1. J was trimmed by 3 bases and V by 1 base; bases with no gene match: 3. This CDR3 is 14 amino acids long. Per the germline V gene, CDR1 is LGHNA and CDR2 is YSLEER. CDR3 amino acids: CASSQVDRHYEQYF. CDR3 DNA: TGCGCCAGCAGCCAAGTGGACAGGCACTACGAGCAGTACTTC.

This clonotype has only a few counts. CDR3 in amino acids: CASSEGAHSPLHF. In DNA, the CDR3 is TGTGCCAGCAGTGAAGGAGCCCATTCACCCCTCCACTTT. The chain employs TRBV6-1 and TRBJ1-6; D uncertain. The CDR3 extends over 13 amino acids. The V end lost 1 base, the J end lost 8 bases, and 6 bases lay between the germline ends. Germline CDR1 is MNHNS and CDR2 is SASEGT.

About this clonotype itself: A much larger clone differs from this one at a single base, so this may be a read error. This chain connects TRBV7-2 to TRBJ2-3; possible D gene TRBD2, 7 bases. V gave up 5 bases and J gave up 4 bases, with 22 bases separating them. This CDR3 has 17 amino acids. Germline CDR1 reads SGHTA; CDR2 reads FQGNSA. CDR3 in DNA: TGTGCCAGCAGCCTCACCATACTAGTGGGGGGGCCAGATACGCAGTATTTT. As protein: CASSLTILVGGPDTQYF.

This clonotype was seen ten or more times. This sequence joins TRBV5-6 and TRBJ2-1; 7 nucleotides agree with TRBD1. The V gene's germline CDR1 is SGHDT and CDR2 YYEEEE. After removal of 4 bases from V and 5 bases from J, the junction contained 6 bases not matched to a gene. The CDR3 runs 14 residues. The CDR3 DNA reads as TGTGCCAGCAGCCCGCCGGGACAGCACAATGAGCAGTTCTTC. Translated: CASSPPGQHNEQFF.

This clonotype was found many times. The chain is built from TRBV10-2 and TRBJ1-1; D remains ambiguous. The CDR3 is made up of 12 amino acids. V dropped 5 bases and J dropped 10 bases, with 14 bases sitting between them. CDR1 WSHSY and CDR2 SAAADI come from the germline V gene. In nucleotides, the CDR3 is TGCGCCAGCAGTTCCGTAGGAATAAGAGCTTTCTTT. Its translation: CASSSVGIRAFF.